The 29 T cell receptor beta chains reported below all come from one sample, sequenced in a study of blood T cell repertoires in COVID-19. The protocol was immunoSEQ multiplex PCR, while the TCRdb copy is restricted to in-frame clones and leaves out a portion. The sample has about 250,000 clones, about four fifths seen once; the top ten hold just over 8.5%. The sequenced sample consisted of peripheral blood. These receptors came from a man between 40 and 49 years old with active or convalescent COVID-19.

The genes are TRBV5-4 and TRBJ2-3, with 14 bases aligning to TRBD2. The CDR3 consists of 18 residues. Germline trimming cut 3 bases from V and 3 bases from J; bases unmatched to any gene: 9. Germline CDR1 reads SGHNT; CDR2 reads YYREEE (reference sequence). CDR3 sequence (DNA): TGTGCCAGCAGCTGGGCCCCCGGACTAGCGGGAGGTACAGATACGCAGTATTTT. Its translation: CASSWAPGLAGGTDTQYF.

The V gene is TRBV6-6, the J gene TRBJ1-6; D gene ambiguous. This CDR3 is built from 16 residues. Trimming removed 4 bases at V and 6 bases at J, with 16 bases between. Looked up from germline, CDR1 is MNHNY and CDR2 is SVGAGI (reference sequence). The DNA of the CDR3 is TGTGCCAGCAGTTCCCTACAGCGGATGGTTAATTCACCCCTCCACTTT. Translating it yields CASSSLQRMVNSPLHF.

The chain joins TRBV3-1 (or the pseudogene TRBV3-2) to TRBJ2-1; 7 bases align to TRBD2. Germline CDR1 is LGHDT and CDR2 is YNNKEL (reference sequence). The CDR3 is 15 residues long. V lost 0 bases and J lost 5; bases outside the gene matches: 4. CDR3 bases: TGTGCCAGCAGCCAAGATGGAGCGGGGCACAATGAGCAGTTCTTC. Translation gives CASSQDGAGHNEQFF.

The CDR3 region is CASSSGQGSSYNEQFF. The DNA for the CDR3 is TGTGCCAGCAGCTCCGGACAGGGGAGCTCCTACAATGAGCAGTTCTTC. The J gene is TRBJ2-1, the V gene TRBV11-2; TRBD1 agrees at 9 bases. The CDR3 is 16 amino acids. J lost 0 bases, V lost 4 bases, and 4 bases had no gene match. Per the germline V gene, CDR1 is SGHAT and CDR2 is FQNNGV.

CDR3 protein: CASGLAGGGETQYF. Here the CDR3 DNA reads TGTGCCTCGGGACTAGCGGGAGGGGGTGAGACCCAGTACTTC. J is TRBJ2-5 and V is TRBV30, with TRBD2 matching over 16 bases. Unmatched junction bases numbered 4, after V lost 7 bases and J lost 5 bases. This CDR3 is 14 amino acids long. From germline, CDR1 is GTSNPN and CDR2 SVGIG (reference sequence).

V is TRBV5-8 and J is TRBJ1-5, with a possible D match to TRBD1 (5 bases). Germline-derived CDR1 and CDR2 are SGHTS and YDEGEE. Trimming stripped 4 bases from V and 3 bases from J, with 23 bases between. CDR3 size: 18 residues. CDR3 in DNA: TGTGCCAGCAGCCTCATCCAGGGTACCTGGGGGGTCAATCAGCCCCAGCATTTT. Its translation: CASSLIQGTWGVNQPQHF.

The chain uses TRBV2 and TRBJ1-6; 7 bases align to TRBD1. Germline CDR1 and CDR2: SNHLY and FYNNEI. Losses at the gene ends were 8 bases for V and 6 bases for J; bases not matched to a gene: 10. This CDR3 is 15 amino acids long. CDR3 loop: CASQPRAGGNSPLHF. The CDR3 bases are TGTGCCAGCCAGCCTAGGGCAGGGGGTAATTCACCCCTCCACTTT. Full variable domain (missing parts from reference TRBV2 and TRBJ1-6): EPEVTQTPSHQVTQMGQEVILRCVPISNHLYFYWYRQILGQKVEFLVSFYNNEISEKSEIFDDQFSVERPDGSNFTLKIRSTKLEDSAMYFCASQPRAGGNSPLHFGNGTRLTVT.

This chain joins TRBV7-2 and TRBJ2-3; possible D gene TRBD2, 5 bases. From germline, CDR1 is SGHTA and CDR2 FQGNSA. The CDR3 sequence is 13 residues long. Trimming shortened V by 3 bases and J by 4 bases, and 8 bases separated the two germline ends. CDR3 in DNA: TGTGCCAGCAGCTTCGCGGGCGCAGATACGCAGTATTTT. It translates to CASSFAGADTQYF.

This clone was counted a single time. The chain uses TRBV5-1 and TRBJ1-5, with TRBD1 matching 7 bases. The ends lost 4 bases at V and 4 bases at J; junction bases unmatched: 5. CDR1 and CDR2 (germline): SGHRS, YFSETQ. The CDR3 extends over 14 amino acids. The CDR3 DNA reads TGCGCCAGCAGCCAAGGGACAGCGAATCAGCCCCAGCATTTT. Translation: CASSQGTANQPQHF.

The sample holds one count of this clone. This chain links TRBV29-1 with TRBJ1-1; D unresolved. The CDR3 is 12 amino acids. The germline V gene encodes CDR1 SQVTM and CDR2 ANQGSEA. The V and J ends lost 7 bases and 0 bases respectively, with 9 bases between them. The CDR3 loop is CSATPLNTEAFF. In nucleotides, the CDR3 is TGCAGCGCTACTCCCTTGAACACTGAAGCTTTCTTT.

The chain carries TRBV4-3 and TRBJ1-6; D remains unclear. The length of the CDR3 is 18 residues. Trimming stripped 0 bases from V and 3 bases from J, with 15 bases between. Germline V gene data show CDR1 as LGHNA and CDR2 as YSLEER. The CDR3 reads CASSQDLSQTNYNSPLHF. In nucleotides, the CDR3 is TGCGCCAGCAGCCAAGATCTTTCCCAGACTAACTATAATTCACCCCTCCACTTT.

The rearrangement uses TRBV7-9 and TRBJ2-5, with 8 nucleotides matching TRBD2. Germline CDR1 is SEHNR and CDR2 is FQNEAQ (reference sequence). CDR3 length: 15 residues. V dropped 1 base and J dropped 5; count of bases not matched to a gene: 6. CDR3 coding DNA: TGTGCCAGCAGCTTAGTCGGTAGCGGGGCCGAGACCCAGTACTTC. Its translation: CASSLVGSGAETQYF.

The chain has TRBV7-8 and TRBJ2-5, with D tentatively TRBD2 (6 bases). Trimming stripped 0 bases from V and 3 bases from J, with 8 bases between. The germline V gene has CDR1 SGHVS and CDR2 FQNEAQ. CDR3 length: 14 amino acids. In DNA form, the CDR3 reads TGTGCCAGCAGCTTAGCCAGACTAGAAGAGACCCAGTACTTC. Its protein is CASSLARLEETQYF.

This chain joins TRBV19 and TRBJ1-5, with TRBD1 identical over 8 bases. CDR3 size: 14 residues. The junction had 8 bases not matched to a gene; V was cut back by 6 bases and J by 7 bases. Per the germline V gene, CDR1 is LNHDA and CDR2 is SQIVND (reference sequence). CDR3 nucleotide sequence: TGTGCCAGTAGCCGCGGACAGGGAGGCCAGCCCCAGCATTTT. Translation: CASSRGQGGQPQHF.

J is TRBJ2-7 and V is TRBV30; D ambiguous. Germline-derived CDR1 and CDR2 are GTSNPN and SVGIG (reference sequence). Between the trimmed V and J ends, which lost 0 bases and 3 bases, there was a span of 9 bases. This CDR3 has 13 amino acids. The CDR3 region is CAWSVGPFYEQYF. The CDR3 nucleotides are TGTGCCTGGAGTGTGGGCCCCTTCTACGAGCAGTACTTC.

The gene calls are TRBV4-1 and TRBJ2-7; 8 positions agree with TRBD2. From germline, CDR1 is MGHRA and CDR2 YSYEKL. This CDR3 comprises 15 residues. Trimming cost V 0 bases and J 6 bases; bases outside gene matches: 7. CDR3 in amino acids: CASSQDRAGVAEQYF. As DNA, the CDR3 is TGCGCCAGCAGCCAAGATCGAGCGGGAGTGGCCGAGCAGTACTTC.

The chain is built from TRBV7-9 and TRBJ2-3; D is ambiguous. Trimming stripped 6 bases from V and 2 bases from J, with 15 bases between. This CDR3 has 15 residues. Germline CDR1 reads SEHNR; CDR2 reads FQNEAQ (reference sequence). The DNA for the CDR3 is TGTGCCAGCAGGTCTAATCTTGGGCCCACAGATACGCAGTATTTT. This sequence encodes CASRSNLGPTDTQYF.

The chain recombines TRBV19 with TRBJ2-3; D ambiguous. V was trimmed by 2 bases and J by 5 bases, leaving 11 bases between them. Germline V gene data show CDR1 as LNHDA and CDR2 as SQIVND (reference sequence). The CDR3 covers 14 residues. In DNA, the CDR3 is TGTGCCAGTAGTATAAGTCTGACTGAAGATACGCAGTATTTT. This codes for CASSISLTEDTQYF.

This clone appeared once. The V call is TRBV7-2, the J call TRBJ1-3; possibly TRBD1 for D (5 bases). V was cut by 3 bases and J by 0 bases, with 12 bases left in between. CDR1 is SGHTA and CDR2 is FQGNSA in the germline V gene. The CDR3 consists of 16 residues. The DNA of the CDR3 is TGTGCCAGCAGCTTTGAAGCGGGGACCTCTGGAAACACCATATATTTT. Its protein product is CASSFEAGTSGNTIYF.

This chain's CDR3 is CASSISQPQHF. CDR3 nucleotide sequence: TGTGCCAGCAGTATTAGTCAGCCCCAGCATTTT. The rearrangement links TRBV28 to TRBJ1-5, with D unresolved. CDR3 length: 11 residues. With 5 bases removed from V and 6 bases from J, the gap between germline ends came to 5 bases. Germline V gene sequence: CDR1 MDHEN, CDR2 SYDVKM. Variable domain in full (rest from reference TRBV28 and TRBJ1-5): DVKVTQSSRYLVKRTGEKVFLECVQDMDHENMFWYRQDPGLGLRLIYFSYDVKMKEKGDIPEGYSVSREKKERFSLILESASTNQTSMYLCASSISQPQHFGDGTRLSIL.

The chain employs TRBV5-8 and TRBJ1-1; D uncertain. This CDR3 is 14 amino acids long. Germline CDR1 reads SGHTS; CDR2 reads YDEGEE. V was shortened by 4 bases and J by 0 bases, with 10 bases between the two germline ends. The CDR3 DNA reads TGTGCCAGCAGCCTTACAGCCATGAACACTGAAGCTTTCTTT. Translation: CASSLTAMNTEAFF.

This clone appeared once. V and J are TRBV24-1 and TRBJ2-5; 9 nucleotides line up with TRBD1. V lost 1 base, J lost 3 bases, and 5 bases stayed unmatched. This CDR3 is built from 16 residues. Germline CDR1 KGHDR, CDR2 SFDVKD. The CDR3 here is CATSDFLGQGKETQYF. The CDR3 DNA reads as TGTGCCACCAGTGATTTCCTTGGACAGGGGAAAGAGACCCAGTACTTC.

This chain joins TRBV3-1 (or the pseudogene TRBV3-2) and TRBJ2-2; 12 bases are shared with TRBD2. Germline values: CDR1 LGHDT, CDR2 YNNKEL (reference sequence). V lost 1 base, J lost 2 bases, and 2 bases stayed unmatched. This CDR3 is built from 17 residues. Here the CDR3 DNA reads TGTGCCAGCAGCCAAGGACTAGCGGGAGTTAACACCGGGGAGCTGTTTTTT. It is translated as CASSQGLAGVNTGELFF.

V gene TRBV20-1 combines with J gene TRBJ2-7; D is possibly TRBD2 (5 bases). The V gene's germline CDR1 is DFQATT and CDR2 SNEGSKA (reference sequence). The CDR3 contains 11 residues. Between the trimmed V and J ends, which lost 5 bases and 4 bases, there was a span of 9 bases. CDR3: CSARREYEQYF. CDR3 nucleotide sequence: TGCAGTGCTCGAAGGGAGTACGAGCAGTACTTC.

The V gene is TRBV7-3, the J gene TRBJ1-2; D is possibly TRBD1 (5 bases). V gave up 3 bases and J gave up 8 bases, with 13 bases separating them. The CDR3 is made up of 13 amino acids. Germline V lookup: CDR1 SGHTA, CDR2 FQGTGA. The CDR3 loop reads CASSLEPGYGYTF. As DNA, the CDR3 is TGTGCCAGCAGCTTGGAACCAGGGTACGGCTACACCTTC.

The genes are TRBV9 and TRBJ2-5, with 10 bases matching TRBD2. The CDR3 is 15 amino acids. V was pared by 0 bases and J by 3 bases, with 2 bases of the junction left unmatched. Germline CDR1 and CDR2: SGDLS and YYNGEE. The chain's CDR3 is CASSVATSGEETQYF. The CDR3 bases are TGTGCCAGCAGCGTAGCAACTAGCGGGGAAGAGACCCAGTACTTC.

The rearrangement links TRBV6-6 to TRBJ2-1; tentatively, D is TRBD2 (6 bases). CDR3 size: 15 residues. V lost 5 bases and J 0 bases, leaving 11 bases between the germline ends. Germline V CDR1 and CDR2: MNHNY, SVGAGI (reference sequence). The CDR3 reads CASSRAGSSYNEQFF. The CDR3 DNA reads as TGTGCCAGCAGTAGAGCGGGTAGCTCCTACAATGAGCAGTTCTTC.

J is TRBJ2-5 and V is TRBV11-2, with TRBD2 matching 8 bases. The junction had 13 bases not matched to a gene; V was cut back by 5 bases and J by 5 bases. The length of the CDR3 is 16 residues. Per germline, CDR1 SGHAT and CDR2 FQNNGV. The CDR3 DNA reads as TGTGCCAGCAGCCGACGGTTAGCGGGGTACGGGGAGACCCAGTACTTC. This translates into CASSRRLAGYGETQYF.

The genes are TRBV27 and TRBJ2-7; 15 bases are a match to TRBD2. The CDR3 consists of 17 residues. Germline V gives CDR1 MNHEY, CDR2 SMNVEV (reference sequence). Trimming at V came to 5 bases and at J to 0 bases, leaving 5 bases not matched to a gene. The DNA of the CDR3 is TGTGCCAGCAGTCCTGGACTAGCGGGAGGGATCTCCTACGAGCAGTACTTC. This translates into CASSPGLAGGISYEQYF.